The 2 T cell receptor beta chains listed next were all sequenced from one sample in a study of tumor-infiltrating lymphocytes in oesophageal squamous cell carcinoma. MiXCR, run by TCRdb on the PCR reads, gives a single entry per CDR3 protein. Of over 11,000 distinct CDR3 sequences detected, roughly half appear once; the ten largest clones hold approximately 46%. The source material was blood. Receptors originate from a male donor with esophageal squamous cell carcinoma.

The rearrangement links TRBV7-3 to TRBJ2-7; the match to TRBD2 covers 8 bases. The CDR3 extends over 16 amino acids. The ends lost 1 base at V and 5 bases at J; junction bases unmatched: 10. Germline CDR1 SGHTA, CDR2 FQGTGA. The DNA for the CDR3 is TGTGCCAGCAGCTTAAGGCCGACTAGCGAGGTGGACGAGCAGTACTTC. Translating it yields CASSLRPTSEVDEQYF.

A word on this clonotype: A read error is possible here, since a much larger clone lies one base away. The CDR3 does not close with the conserved phenylalanine or tryptophan, likely indicating a read error. It is unclear where the CDR3 begins or ends on the DNA, so no DNA is shown, and the CDR3 is as TCRdb lists it. The chain couples TRBV25-1 to TRBJ2-6; no DNA check was done on the table's D call, TRBD2. CDR1 MGHDK and CDR2 SYGVNS come from the germline V gene. 10 amino acids form the CDR3, both terminal residues included. The CDR3 here is CASSAPLAAL.